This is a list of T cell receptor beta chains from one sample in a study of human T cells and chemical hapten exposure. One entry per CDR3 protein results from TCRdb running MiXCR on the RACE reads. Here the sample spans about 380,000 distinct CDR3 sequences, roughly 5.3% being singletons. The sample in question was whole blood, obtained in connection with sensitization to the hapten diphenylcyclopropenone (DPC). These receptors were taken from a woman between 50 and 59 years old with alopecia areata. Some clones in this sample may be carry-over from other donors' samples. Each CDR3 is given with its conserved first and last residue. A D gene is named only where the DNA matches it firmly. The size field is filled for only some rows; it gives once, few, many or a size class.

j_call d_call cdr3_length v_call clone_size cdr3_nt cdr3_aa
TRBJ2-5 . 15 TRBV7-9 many TGTGCCAGCAGCTTAGCGATCAGGACTCAAGAGACCCAGTACTTC CASSLAIRTQETQYF
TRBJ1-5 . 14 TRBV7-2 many TGTGCCAGCAGCTTTAATGGCTTTGACCAGCCCCAGCATTTT CASSFNGFDQPQHF
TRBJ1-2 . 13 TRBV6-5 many TGTGCCAGCAGTCACAGGACTAACTATGGCTACACCTTC CASSHRTNYGYTF
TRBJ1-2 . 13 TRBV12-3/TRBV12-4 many TGTGCCAGCAGTTCCACAGTGAGCTATGGCTACACCTTC CASSSTVSYGYTF
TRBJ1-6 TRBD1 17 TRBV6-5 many TGTGCCAGCAGTTACTCCTCCGGGACAGGGGGGAACTCACCCCTCCACTTT CASSYSSGTGGNSPLHF
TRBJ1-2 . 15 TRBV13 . TGTGCCAGCAGCTTAGAATCAAGGACAGCACTGGGCTACACCTTC CASSLESRTALGYTF
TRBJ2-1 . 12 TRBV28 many TGTGCCAGCAACAGGGACTACAATGAGCAGTTCTTC CASNRDYNEQFF
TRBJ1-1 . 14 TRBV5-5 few TGTGCCAGCAGCATGGGGGTGGGGCGAACTGAAGCTTTCTTT CASSMGVGRTEAFF
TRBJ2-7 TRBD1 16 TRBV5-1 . TGCGCCAGCAGCACCCAGGACAGGGGGAATTTCTACGAGCAGTACTTC CASSTQDRGNFYEQYF
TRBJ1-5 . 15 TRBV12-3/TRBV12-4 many TGTGCCAGCAGTTTAGCAGGGGGAATGAGCCAGCCCCAGCATTTT CASSLAGGMSQPQHF
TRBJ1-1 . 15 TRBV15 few TGTGCCACCAGCAGCTTACAGGGCTGGGGGACTGAAGCTTTCTTT CATSSLQGWGTEAFF
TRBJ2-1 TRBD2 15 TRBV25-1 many TGTGCCAGCAGTGACGGGATAGCGGGCGGGGGTGAGCAGTTCTTC CASSDGIAGGGEQFF
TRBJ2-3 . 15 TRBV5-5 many TGTGCCAGCAGGGAAGGCGAACATAGCACAGATACGCAGTATTTT CASREGEHSTDTQYF
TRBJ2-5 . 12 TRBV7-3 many TGTGCCAGCAGCTTAACGGTAGAGACCCAGTACTTC CASSLTVETQYF
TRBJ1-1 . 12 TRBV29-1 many TGCAGCGGGCGGACAGATAACACTGAAGCTTTCTTT CSGRTDNTEAFF
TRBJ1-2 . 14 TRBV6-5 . TGTGCCAGCAGTCCCGACACTTTTCCCTATGGCTACACCTTC CASSPDTFPYGYTF
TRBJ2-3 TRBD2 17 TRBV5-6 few TGTGCCAGCAGCCTCGAGACTAGCGGGCCTATGGAGGATACGCAGTATTTT CASSLETSGPMEDTQYF
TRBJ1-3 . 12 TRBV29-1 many TGCAGCGTTGATTCCACTGGAAACACCATATATTTT CSVDSTGNTIYF
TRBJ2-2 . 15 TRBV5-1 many TGCGCCAGTAGACCCGGGGCTCCGAACACCGGGGAGCTGTTTTTT CASRPGAPNTGELFF
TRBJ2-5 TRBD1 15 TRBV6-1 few TGTGCCAGCACCGCCGGGACAGGGGGCTGGGAGACCCAGTACTTC CASTAGTGGWETQYF
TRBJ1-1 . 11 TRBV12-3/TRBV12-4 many TGTGCCAGCAGTTTGTACACTGAAGCTTTCTTT CASSLYTEAFF
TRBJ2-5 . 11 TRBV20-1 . TGCAGTGCTAGGAATTGGGAGACCCAGTACTTC CSARNWETQYF
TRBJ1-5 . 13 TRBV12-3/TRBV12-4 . TGTGCCAGCAGTTTGAAGGGGGGTCAGCCCCAGCATTTT CASSLKGGQPQHF
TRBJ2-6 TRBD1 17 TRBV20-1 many TGCAGTGCTAGATACCGGGACAGGGACTCTGGGGCCAACGTCCTGACTTTC CSARYRDRDSGANVLTF
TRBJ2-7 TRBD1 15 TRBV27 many TGTGCCAGCAGTTTCCAAGGGGGCCCAGGGTTTGAGCAGTACTTC CASSFQGGPGFEQYF